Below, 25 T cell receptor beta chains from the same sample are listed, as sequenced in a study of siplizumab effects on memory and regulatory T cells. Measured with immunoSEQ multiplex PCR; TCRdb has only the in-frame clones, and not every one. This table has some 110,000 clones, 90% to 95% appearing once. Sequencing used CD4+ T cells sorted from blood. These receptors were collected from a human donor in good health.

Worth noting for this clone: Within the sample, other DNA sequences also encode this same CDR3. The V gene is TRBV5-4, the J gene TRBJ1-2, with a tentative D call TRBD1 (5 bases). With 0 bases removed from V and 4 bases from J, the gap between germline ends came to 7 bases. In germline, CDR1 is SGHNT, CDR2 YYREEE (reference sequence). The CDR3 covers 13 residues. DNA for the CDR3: TGTGCCAGCAGCTTGGGTGGGACCTATGGCTACACCTTC. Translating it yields CASSLGGTYGYTF.

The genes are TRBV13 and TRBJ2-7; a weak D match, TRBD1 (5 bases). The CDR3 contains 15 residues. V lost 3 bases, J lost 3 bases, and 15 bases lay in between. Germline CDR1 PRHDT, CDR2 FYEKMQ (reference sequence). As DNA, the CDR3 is TGTGCCAGCAGCTTTGGCGGACACTCTAGCTACGAGCAGTACTTC. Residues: CASSFGGHSSYEQYF.

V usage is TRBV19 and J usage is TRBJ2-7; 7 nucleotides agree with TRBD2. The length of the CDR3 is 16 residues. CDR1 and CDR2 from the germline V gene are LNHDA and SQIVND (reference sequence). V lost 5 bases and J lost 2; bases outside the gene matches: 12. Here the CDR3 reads CASSPHRDYLTYEQYF. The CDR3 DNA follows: TGTGCCAGTAGTCCTCACCGGGACTACCTAACCTACGAGCAGTACTTC.

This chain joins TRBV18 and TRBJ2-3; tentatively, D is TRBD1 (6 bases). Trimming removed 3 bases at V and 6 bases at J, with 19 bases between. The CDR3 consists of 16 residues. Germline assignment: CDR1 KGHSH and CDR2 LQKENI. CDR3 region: CASSPLRAGVRDTQYF. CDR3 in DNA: TGTGCCAGCTCACCTCTTCGAGCAGGGGTTAGGGATACGCAGTATTTT.

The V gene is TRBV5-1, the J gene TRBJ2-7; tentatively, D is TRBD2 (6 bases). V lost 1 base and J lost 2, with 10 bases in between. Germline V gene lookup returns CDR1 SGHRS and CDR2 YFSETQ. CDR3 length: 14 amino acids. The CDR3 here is CASSLSRGTYEQYF. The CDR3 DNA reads TGCGCCAGCAGCTTGTCGCGGGGAACCTACGAGCAGTACTTC.

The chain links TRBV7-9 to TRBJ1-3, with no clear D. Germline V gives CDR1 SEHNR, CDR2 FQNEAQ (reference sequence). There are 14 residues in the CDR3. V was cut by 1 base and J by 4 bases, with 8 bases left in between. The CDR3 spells CASSLEGVGNTIYF. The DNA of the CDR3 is TGTGCCAGCAGCTTAGAGGGTGTCGGAAACACCATATATTTT.

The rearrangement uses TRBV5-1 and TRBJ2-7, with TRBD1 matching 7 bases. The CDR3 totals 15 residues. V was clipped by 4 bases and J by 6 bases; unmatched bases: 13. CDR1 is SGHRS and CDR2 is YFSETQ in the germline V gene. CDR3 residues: CASSPTGTAFGEQYF. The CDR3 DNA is TGCGCCAGCAGCCCGACCGGGACAGCGTTCGGCGAGCAGTACTTC.

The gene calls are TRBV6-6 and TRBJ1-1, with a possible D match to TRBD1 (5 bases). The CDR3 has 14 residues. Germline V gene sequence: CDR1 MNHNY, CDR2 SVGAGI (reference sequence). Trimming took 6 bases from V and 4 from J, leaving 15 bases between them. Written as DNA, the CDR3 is TGTGCCAGCAGGAACCCCCGGGACGGCACTGAAGCTTTCTTT. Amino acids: CASRNPRDGTEAFF.

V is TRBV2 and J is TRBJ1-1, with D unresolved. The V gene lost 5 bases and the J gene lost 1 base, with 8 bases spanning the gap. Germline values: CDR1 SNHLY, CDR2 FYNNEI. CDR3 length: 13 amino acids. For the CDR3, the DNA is TGTGCCAGCAGTACAGACTGGAACACTGAAGCTTTCTTT. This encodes CASSTDWNTEAFF.

The CDR3 DNA follows: TGTGCCAGCAGCCCTCGTGGTAGCGGTTACACCGGGGAGCTGTTTTTT. This gives the protein CASSPRGSGYTGELFF. The gene calls are TRBV7-3 and TRBJ2-2, with D possibly TRBD2 on 6 matching bases. V was shortened by 5 bases and J by 3 bases, with 16 bases between the two germline ends. The CDR3 runs to 16 residues. Looked up from germline, CDR1 is SGHTA and CDR2 is FQGTGA.

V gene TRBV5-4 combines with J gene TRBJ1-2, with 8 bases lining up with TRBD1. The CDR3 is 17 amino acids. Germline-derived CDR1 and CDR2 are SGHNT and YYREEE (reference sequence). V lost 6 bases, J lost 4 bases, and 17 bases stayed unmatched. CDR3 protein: CASNPSPGRGRLYGYTF. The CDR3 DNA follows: TGTGCCAGCAACCCCTCGCCGGGCAGGGGGCGTCTCTATGGCTACACCTTC.

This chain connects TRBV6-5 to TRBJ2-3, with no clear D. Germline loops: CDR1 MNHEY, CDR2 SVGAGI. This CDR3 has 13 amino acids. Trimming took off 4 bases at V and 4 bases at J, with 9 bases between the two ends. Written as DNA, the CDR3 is TGTGCCAGCAGTTTAGTGGGCGCAGATACGCAGTATTTT. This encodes CASSLVGADTQYF.

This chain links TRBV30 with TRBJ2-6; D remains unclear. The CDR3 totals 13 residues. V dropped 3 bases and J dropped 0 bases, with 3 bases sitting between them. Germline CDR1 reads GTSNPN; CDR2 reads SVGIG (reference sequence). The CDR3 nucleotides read TGTGCCTGGAGAAACTCTGGGGCCAACGTCCTGACTTTC. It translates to CAWRNSGANVLTF.

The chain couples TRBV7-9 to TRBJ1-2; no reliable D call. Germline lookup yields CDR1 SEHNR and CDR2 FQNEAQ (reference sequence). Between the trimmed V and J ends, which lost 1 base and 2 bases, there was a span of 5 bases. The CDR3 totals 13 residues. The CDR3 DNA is TGTGCCAGCAGCTTAGACACCAACTATGGCTACACCTTC. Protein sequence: CASSLDTNYGYTF.

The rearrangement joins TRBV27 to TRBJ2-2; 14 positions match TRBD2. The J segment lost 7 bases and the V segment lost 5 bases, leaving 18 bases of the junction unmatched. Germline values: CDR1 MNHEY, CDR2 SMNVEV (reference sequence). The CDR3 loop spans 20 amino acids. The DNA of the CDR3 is TGTGCCAGCAGTATGACTAGCGGGAGGGCCCTCTTGCTATATGGCGGGGAGCTGTTTTTT. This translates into CASSMTSGRALLLYGGELFF.

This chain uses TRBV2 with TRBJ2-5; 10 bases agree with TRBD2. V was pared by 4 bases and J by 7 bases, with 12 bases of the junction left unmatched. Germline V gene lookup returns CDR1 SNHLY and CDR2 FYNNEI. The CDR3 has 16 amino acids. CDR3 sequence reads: CASSVGQREGLGTQYF. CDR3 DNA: TGTGCCAGCAGTGTCGGACAGCGGGAGGGCCTGGGGACCCAGTACTTC. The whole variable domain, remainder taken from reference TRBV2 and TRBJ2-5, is EPEVTQTPSHQVTQMGQEVILRCVPISNHLYFYWYRQILGQKVEFLVSFYNNEISEKSEIFDDQFSVERPDGSNFTLKIRSTKLEDSAMYFCASSVGQREGLGTQYFGPGTRLLVL.

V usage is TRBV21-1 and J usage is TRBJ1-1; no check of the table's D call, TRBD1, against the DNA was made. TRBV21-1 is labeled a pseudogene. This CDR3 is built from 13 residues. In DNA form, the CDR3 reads TGTGCCAGCAGCAAAGTAAGAAGGGGATACGCTTTCTTT. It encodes CASSKVRRGYAFF.

In nucleotides, the CDR3 is TGCGCCAGCAGCTTGGAAGGGACAGAAACCGGGGAGCTGTTTTTT. This translates into CASSLEGTETGELFF. The chain links TRBV5-1 to TRBJ2-2, with 7 bases identical to TRBD1. The germline V gene has CDR1 SGHRS and CDR2 YFSETQ. This CDR3 contains 15 residues. V dropped 0 bases and J dropped 5; count of bases not matched to a gene: 4.

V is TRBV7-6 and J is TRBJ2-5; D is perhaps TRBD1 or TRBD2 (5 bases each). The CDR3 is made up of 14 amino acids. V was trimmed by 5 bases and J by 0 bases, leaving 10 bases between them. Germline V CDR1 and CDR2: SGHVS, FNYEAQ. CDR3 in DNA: TGTGCCAGCAGCCACGGGGCCTACCAAGAGACCCAGTACTTC. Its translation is CASSHGAYQETQYF. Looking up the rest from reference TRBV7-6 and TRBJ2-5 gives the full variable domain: GAGVSQSPRYKVTKRGQDVALRCDPISGHVSLYWYRQALGQGPEFLTYFNYEAQQDKSGLPNDRFSAERPEGSISTLTIQRTEQRDSAMYRCASSHGAYQETQYFGPGTRLLVL.

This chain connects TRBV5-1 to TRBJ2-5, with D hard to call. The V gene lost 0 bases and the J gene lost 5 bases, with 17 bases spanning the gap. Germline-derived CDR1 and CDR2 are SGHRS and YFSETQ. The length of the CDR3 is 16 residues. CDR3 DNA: TGCGCCAGCAGCTTGGGGGCCTCCGCCTTGGGGGAGACCCAGTACTTC. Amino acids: CASSLGASALGETQYF.

The CDR3 coding sequence is TGTGCCAGCAGCTTAGCGGGGGCCGGCTCTGGAAACACCATATATTTT. As protein: CASSLAGAGSGNTIYF. The rearrangement uses TRBV7-2 and TRBJ1-3, with D perhaps TRBD1 (6 bases). Trimming pared 0 bases from V and 0 bases from J, leaving 9 bases between. CDR1 is SGHTA, CDR2 FQGNSA, per germline. The CDR3 runs 16 residues.

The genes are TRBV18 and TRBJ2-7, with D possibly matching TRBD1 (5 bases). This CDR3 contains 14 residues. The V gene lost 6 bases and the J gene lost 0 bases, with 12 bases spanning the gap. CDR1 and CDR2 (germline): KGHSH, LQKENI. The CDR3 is CASSLTDSSYEQYF. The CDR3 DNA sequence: TGTGCCAGCTCCTTGACTGACAGCTCCTACGAGCAGTACTTC.

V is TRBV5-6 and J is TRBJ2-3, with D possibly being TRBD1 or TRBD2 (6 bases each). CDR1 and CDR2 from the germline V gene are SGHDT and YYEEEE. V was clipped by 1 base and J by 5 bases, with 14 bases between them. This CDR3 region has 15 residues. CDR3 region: CASSLSPGGGDTQYF. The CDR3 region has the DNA TGTGCCAGCAGCTTGTCGCCCGGAGGGGGAGATACGCAGTATTTT.

The CDR3 coding sequence is TGTGCCAGCACAACAAACTGGGGCGCTGAAGCTTTCTTT. Translated: CASTTNWGAEAFF. This chain uses TRBV25-1 with TRBJ1-1; D is possibly TRBD1 (5 bases). The germline gives CDR1 MGHDK, CDR2 SYGVNS. Trimming cost V 7 bases and J 6 bases, with 15 bases left between them. The CDR3 consists of 13 residues. The whole variable domain, remainder taken from reference TRBV25-1 and TRBJ1-1, is EADIYQTPRYLVIGTGKKITLECSQTMGHDKMYWYQQDPGMELHLIHYSYGVNSTEKGDLSSESTVSRIRTEHFPLTLESARPSHTSQYLCASTTNWGAEAFFGQGTRLTVV.

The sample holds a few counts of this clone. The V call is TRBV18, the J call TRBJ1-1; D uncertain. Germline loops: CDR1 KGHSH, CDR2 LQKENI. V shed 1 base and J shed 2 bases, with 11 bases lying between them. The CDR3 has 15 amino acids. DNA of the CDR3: TGTGCCAGCTCACCACTTGCGGACGTCAACACTGAAGCTTTCTTT. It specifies CASSPLADVNTEAFF.